A few counts support the clone carrying this T cell receptor beta chain. CDR3 length: 14 residues. Trimming stripped 4 bases from V and 1 base from J, with 7 bases between. Germline-derived CDR1 and CDR2 are MNHEY and SVGAGI. Construction of the TCR beta libraries employed iRepertoire HTBI primers in conjunction with Arm-PCR of CDR3 regions. Original processing methods: Identified across the samples were 62 TRBV segments and 14 TRBJ segments. TCRdb ran MiXCR on the multiplex PCR reads and lists one entry per CDR3 protein. The V and J calls, along with clone size, are taken from TCRdb and not from the paper's own processing. The table has about 520,000 distinct CDR3 sequences, more than 10% seen once; the top ten hold roughly 8.9%. The sample originates from a study of regulatory T cells in long-lasting Graves disease. At the level of the study: The study enrolled newly diagnosed Graves' patients on antithyroid drugs under 3 months.

Specified time point: newly diagnosed GD, antithyroid drugs for less than 3 months. PBMCs were the source of the RNA used for TCR sequencing. This sample also belongs to another study, concerning T cells in Graves' hyperthyroidism and ophthalmopathy.

The source material was peripheral blood mononuclear cells (PBMCs), sampled at new diagnosis, from a patient treated with antithyroid drugs. The chain has TRBV6-5 and TRBJ2-2; D is possibly TRBD1 (5 bases). This TCR came from a woman aged 25 to 39 with Graves disease. CDR3 protein: CASSWTLNTGELFF. CDR3 nucleotides: TGTGCCAGCAGTTGGACACTGAACACCGGGGAGCTGTTTTTT.